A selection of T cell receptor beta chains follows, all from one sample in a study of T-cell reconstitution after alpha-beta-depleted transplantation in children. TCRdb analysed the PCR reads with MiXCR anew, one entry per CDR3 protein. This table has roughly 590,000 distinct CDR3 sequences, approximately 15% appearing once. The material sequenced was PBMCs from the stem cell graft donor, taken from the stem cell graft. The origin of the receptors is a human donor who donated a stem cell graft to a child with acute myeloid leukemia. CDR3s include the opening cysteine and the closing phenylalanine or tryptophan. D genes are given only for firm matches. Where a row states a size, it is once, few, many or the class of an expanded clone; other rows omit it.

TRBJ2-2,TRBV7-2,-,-,TGTGCCAGCAGCGCCCTCCCAGGGAACACCGGGGAGCTGTTTTTT,CASSALPGNTGELFF
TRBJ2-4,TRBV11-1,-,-,TGTGCCAGCAGCTTAACGGGACCATCCCTAGCCAAAAACATTCAGTACTTC,CASSLTGPSLAKNIQYF
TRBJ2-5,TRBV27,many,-,TGTGCCAGTTCACGTGACCAGACCCAGTACTTC,CASSRDQTQYF
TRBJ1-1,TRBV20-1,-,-,TGCAGTGCTAGTAACTGGGGTGGGAACACTGAAGCTTTCTTT,CSASNWGGNTEAFF
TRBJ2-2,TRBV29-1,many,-,TGCAGCGTTGTAGGAGGGGACGGCACCGGGGAGCTGTTTTTT,CSVVGGDGTGELFF
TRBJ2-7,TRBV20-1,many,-,TGCAGTGCTCTCCTAGTGCGCGAGCAGTACTTC,CSALLVREQYF
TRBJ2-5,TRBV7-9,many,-,TGTGCCAGCACTCTGTCAACAGGACGGCAAGAGACCCAGTACTTC,CASTLSTGRQETQYF
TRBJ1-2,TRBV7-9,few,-,TGTGCCAGCAGCTTAGGGGGCAGCCTCTATGGCTACACCTTC,CASSLGGSLYGYTF
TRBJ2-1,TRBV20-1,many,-,TGCAGTGCTATAGGGGGGGGATCCTACAATGAGCAGTTCTTC,CSAIGGGSYNEQFF
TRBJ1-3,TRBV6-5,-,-,TGTGCCAGCAGTTACGGTTGGACAGACTCTGGAAACACCATATATTTT,CASSYGWTDSGNTIYF
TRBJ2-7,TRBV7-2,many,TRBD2,TGTGCCAGCAGCTTAGTCGGAGCGGGGGGGGAGCAGTACTTC,CASSLVGAGGEQYF
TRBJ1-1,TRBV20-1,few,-,TGCAGTGCCCCCGGGGAGAATGGCGGCACTGAAGCTTTCTTT,CSAPGENGGTEAFF
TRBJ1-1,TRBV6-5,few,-,TGTGCCAGCACGTTTGCGGGGAACACTGAAGCTTTCTTT,CASTFAGNTEAFF
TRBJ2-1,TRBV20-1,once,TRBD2,TGCAGTGCTAGAGGATGGGGACTAGCGGGGGAATCCTACAATGAGCAGTTCTTC,CSARGWGLAGESYNEQFF
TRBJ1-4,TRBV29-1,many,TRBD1,TGCAGCGTTGGCGGAGGGGGACAGAATAATGAAAAACTGTTTTTT,CSVGGGGQNNEKLFF
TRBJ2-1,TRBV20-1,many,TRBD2,TGCAGTGCTAGGGAAGGTCTAGCGGGGGTGAAGAATGAGCAGTTCTTC,CSAREGLAGVKNEQFF
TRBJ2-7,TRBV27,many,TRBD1,TGTGCCAGCAGCCCCCGGGACAGGGGAGAGTACGAGCAGTACTTC,CASSPRDRGEYEQYF
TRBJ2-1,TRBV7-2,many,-,TGTGCCAGCAGCTTAGCGCTAAGGGTCTCGGGTGAGCAGTTCTTC,CASSLALRVSGEQFF
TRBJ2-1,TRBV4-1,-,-,TGCGCCAGCAGCCAGGTATCGGGGAATGAGCAGTTCTTC,CASSQVSGNEQFF
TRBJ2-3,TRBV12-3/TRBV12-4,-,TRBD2,TGTGCCAGCAGGGAGGCTAGCGGGGGAGGGACAGATACGCAGTATTTT,CASREASGGGTDTQYF
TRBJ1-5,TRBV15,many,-,TGTGCCACCAGCAGCGGTCGCCCGCAGCCCCAGCATTTT,CATSSGRPQPQHF
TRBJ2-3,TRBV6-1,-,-,TGTGCCAGCAGCCGTTGGGGGGGCGAAGATACGCAGTATTTT,CASSRWGGEDTQYF
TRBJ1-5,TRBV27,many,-,TGTGCCAGCAGAGGAGGGAATCAGCCCCAGCATTTT,CASRGGNQPQHF
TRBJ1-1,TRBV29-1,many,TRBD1,TGCAGCGTTGTCCCGGGACAGGGTGTGAACACTGAAGCTTTCTTT,CSVVPGQGVNTEAFF
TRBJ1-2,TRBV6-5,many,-,TGTGCCAGCAGTTATGCGGCGGGAGAGCGTGGCTACACCTTC,CASSYAAGERGYTF
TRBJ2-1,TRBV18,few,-,TGTGCCAGCTCATACACCGGGGCTAACAATGAGCAGTTCTTC,CASSYTGANNEQFF
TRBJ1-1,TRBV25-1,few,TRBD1,TGTGCCAGCAGTGATGCCAGGGGGTTATCTGAAGCTTTCTTT,CASSDARGLSEAFF
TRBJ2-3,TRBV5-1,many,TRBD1,TGCGCCAGCAGCCTAGGGGGACAGAAAGATACGCAGTATTTT,CASSLGGQKDTQYF
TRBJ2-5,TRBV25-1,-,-,TGTGCCAGCACTGCCTTTGGAGGGGAGACCCAGTACTTC,CASTAFGGETQYF
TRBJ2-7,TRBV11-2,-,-,TGTGCCAGCAGCTTAAAGGCAGGGGACTGGTACGAGCAGTACTTC,CASSLKAGDWYEQYF
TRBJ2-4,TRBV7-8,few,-,TGTGCCAGCAGCTTATACGGGGGACTAGCCAAAAACATTCAGTACTTC,CASSLYGGLAKNIQYF
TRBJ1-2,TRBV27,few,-,TGTGCCAGCGGTCGACCCTATGGCTACACCTTC,CASGRPYGYTF
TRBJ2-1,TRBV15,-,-,TGTGCCACCAGCAGACCGCAGGGGTCGGCAATCCAGGGCAATGAGCAGTTCTTC,CATSRPQGSAIQGNEQFF
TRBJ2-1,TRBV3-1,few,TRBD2,TGTGCCAGCAGCCAAGCCGGACTAGCAGACAATGAGCAGTTCTTC,CASSQAGLADNEQFF
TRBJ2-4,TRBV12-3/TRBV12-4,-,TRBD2,TGTGCCAGCAGTTTAGAAGCGGGGGGGGCCTCAATTAAAAACATTCAGTACTTC,CASSLEAGGASIKNIQYF
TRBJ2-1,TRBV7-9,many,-,TGTGCCAGCAGCCTTACAACCAATGAGCAGTTCTTC,CASSLTTNEQFF
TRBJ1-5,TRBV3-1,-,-,TGTGCCAGCAGCCAGGGAGAGACGCTCAATCAGCCCCAGCATTTT,CASSQGETLNQPQHF
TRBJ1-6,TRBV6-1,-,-,TGTGCCAGCAAACCCCGGGACAAGCATTCACCCCTCCACTTT,CASKPRDKHSPLHF
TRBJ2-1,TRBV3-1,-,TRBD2,TGTACCTTCTGTTTTGGTACTAGCGGGGGCCTACGTAGCAATGAGCAGTTCTTC,CTFCFGTSGGLRSNEQFF
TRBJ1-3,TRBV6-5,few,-,TGTGCCAGCAGTTATCAGGGAGAAAAGGGAAACACCATATATTTT,CASSYQGEKGNTIYF
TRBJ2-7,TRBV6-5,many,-,TGTGCCAGCAGTTACTCTCAGGGATTTGTTGGCGAGCAGTACTTC,CASSYSQGFVGEQYF